The 30 T cell receptor beta chains given below trace back to one sample, sequenced in a study of brain T cells in children with intractable seizures. Assay used: immunoSEQ multiplex PCR; TCRdb lists only in-frame clones, some missing. The data hold under 400,000 clones, with roughly 92% observed a single time. Sample time point: blood from clinic visit 5 months post-surgery; TSC patient then seizure free. Sample: peripheral blood, taken 4 to 6 months after surgery. The receptors shown here come from a boy under two years old with tuberous sclerosis and intractable seizures.

CDR3 sequence reads: CASSQGGHRVWNEQFF. CDR3 DNA sequence: TGTGCCAGCAGCCAGGGGGGACACCGGGTATGGAATGAGCAGTTCTTC. This chain links TRBV3-1 (or the pseudogene TRBV3-2) with TRBJ2-1, with D tentatively TRBD1 or TRBD2 (6 bases each). There are 16 residues in the CDR3. Trimming removed 3 bases from V and 7 bases from J, with 19 bases in between. Per germline, CDR1 LGHDT and CDR2 YNNKEL (reference sequence).

This chain links TRBV5-8 with TRBJ2-3; TRBD2 is a possible D gene (5 bases). Germline V CDR1 and CDR2: SGHTS, YDEGEE. The CDR3 consists of 15 residues. Trimming took off 1 base at V and 0 bases at J, with 9 bases between the two ends. This CDR3 reads CASSLSGPSTDTQYF. As DNA, the CDR3 is TGTGCCAGCAGCTTGAGCGGACCTAGCACAGATACGCAGTATTTT.

This clone was detected once. The chain has TRBV12-3 or TRBV12-4 and TRBJ2-7, with no clear D. With 0 bases removed from V and 5 bases from J, the gap between germline ends came to 5 bases. CDR3 length equals 12 residues. CDR3: CASSLAGNEQYF. CDR3 DNA sequence: TGTGCCAGCAGTTTAGCGGGGAACGAGCAGTACTTC.

This chain joins TRBV2 and TRBJ2-1, with D unresolved. CDR1 SNHLY and CDR2 FYNNEI come from the germline V gene. V lost 7 bases, J lost 8 bases, and 12 bases lay in between. The CDR3 covers 12 residues. CDR3 DNA: TGTGCCAGCAATTCCCCGGGCGATGAGCAGTTCTTC. This translates into CASNSPGDEQFF.

The chain combines TRBV6-1 with TRBJ2-7; D may be TRBD2 (6 bases). Looked up from germline, CDR1 is MNHNS and CDR2 is SASEGT. V dropped 2 bases and J dropped 0 bases, with 23 bases sitting between them. This CDR3 has 19 residues. The CDR3 region has the DNA TGTGCCAGCAGTGAAAATGGGAGGCCGGGCAGGGTCGACTCCTACGAGCAGTACTTC. Protein: CASSENGRPGRVDSYEQYF.

The chain combines TRBV5-6 with TRBJ2-3; 8 bases match TRBD2. The CDR3 covers 15 residues. With 2 bases clipped from V and 3 bases from J, the junction kept 5 bases outside the gene matches. The germline CDR1 and CDR2 sequences are SGHDT and YYEEEE. The CDR3 loop is CASSLAGEDTDTQYF. CDR3 DNA: TGTGCCAGCAGCTTAGCGGGGGAGGATACAGATACGCAGTATTTT. The full variable domain, rest sourced from reference TRBV5-6 and TRBJ2-3, is DAGVTQSPTHLIKTRGQQVTLRCSPKSGHDTVSWYQQALGQGPQFIFQYYEEEERQRGNFPDRFSGHQFPNYSSELNVNALLLGDSALYLCASSLAGEDTDTQYFGPGTRLTVL.

The CDR3 region is CASSVYMGQGYGYTF. Here the CDR3 DNA reads TGTGCCAGCAGTGTATATATGGGACAGGGCTATGGCTACACCTTC. The chain uses TRBV28 and TRBJ1-2, with 9 nucleotides matching TRBD1. The CDR3 spans 15 residues. The junction had 8 bases not matched to a gene; V was cut back by 5 bases and J by 4 bases. Germline assignment: CDR1 MDHEN and CDR2 SYDVKM.

The gene calls are TRBV29-1 and TRBJ1-2, with D possibly TRBD1 on 5 matching bases. The V gene's germline CDR1 is SQVTM and CDR2 ANQGSEA. Trimming removed 4 bases at V and 6 bases at J, with 6 bases between. The CDR3 is 10 residues long. As DNA, the CDR3 is TGCAGCGTTGCAGGGAATGGCTACACCTTC. Its protein product is CSVAGNGYTF.

This clone was observed a single time. This rearrangement joins TRBV10-3 to TRBJ1-5, with no clear D. V shed 2 bases and J shed 1 base, with 6 bases lying between them. Germline CDR1 ENHRY, CDR2 SYGVKD. The CDR3 length is 14 residues. CDR3 nucleotide sequence: TGTGCCATCAGTGAGGACCGAAGCAATCAGCCCCAGCATTTT. The encoded protein is CAISEDRSNQPQHF.

This clone showed up just once. In nucleotides, the CDR3 is TGTGCCAGCAGCCCACCGTACATTAACACTGAAGCTTTCTTT. Amino acids: CASSPPYINTEAFF. This sequence joins TRBV7-9 and TRBJ1-1; D remains unclear. The germline V gene encodes CDR1 SEHNR and CDR2 FQNEAQ (reference sequence). The V end was cut by 5 bases, the J end by 2 bases, with 12 bases between. The CDR3 runs to 14 residues.

This sequence joins TRBV5-6 and TRBJ1-6; TRBD1 matches at 9 bases. Germline CDR1 is SGHDT and CDR2 is YYEEEE. The CDR3 sequence is 14 residues long. V lost 3 bases, J lost 10 bases, and 5 bases stayed unmatched. DNA of the CDR3: TGTGCCAGCAGCTACGGGACAGGGACCTCACCCCTCCACTTT. Encoded protein: CASSYGTGTSPLHF.

The V and J genes are TRBV7-3 and TRBJ2-1; 7 nucleotides line up with TRBD1. The junction had 9 bases not matched to a gene; V was cut back by 2 bases and J by 14 bases. The CDR3 is 13 amino acids. In germline, CDR1 is SGHTA, CDR2 FQGTGA. CDR3 sequence reads: CASSLRTGPEKFF. DNA of the CDR3: TGTGCCAGCAGCTTACGGACAGGACCGGAAAAGTTCTTC. Full variable domain (missing parts from reference TRBV7-3 and TRBJ2-1): GAGVSQTPSNKVTEKGKYVELRCDPISGHTALYWYRQSLGQGPEFLIYFQGTGAADDSGLPNDRFFAVRPEGSVSTLKIQRTERGDSAVYLCASSLRTGPEKFFGPGTRLTVL.

The rearrangement links TRBV7-9 to TRBJ1-1; TRBD1 might be the D (6 bases). V was clipped by 5 bases and J by 6 bases, with 13 bases between them. Germline CDR1 and CDR2: SEHNR and FQNEAQ (reference sequence). This CDR3 spans 13 amino acids. In nucleotides, the CDR3 is TGTGCCAGCAGCCTCTACAGGGAGGCTGAAGCTTTCTTT. This codes for CASSLYREAEAFF. Supplemented by reference TRBV7-9 and TRBJ1-1, the full variable domain reads DTGVSQNPRHKITKRGQNVTFRCDPISEHNRLYWYRQTLGQGPEFLTYFQNEAQLEKSRLLSDRFSAERPKGSFSTLEIQRTEQGDSAMYLCASSLYREAEAFFGQGTRLTVV.

On this clone itself: In the same sample, other DNA sequences code for this CDR3. V usage is TRBV6-5 and J usage is TRBJ1-2; D is possibly TRBD1 (5 bases). Germline V lookup: CDR1 MNHEY, CDR2 SVGAGI. This CDR3 region has 13 residues. V lost 2 bases and J lost 6, with 10 bases in between. CDR3 sequence: CASSYGTGNGYTF. CDR3 coding DNA: TGTGCCAGCAGTTACGGGACGGGGAATGGCTACACCTTC.

The chain has TRBV6-1 and TRBJ1-2, with D perhaps TRBD1 (6 bases). Germline-derived CDR1 and CDR2 are MNHNS and SASEGT. Trimming removed 3 bases from V and 8 bases from J, with 16 bases in between. The CDR3 covers 14 residues. CDR3 amino acids: CASSEVPGARGYTF. CDR3 DNA: TGTGCCAGCAGTGAGGTCCCGGGGGCGCGGGGCTACACCTTC.

The V gene is TRBV27, the J gene TRBJ2-6, with D possibly matching TRBD1 (6 bases). CDR3 size: 19 residues. With 6 bases removed from V and 0 bases from J, the gap between germline ends came to 21 bases. The V gene's germline CDR1 is MNHEY and CDR2 SMNVEV (reference sequence). CDR3 bases: TGTGCCAGCAGACCCCCTAATCCGGACAGATTCTCTGGGGCCAACGTCCTGACTTTC. Its protein product is CASRPPNPDRFSGANVLTF.

This clone was seen just once. Other DNA sequences in this specimen translate into the identical CDR3. The V call is TRBV7-9, the J call TRBJ1-1; D ambiguous. The germline V and J ends were trimmed by 1 base and 5 bases, with 8 bases remaining between them. The CDR3 covers 13 residues. Per germline, CDR1 SEHNR and CDR2 FQNEAQ (reference sequence). Here the CDR3 reads CASSLGGGTEAFF. The DNA for the CDR3 is TGTGCCAGCAGCTTAGGGGGTGGGACTGAAGCTTTCTTT.

The V call is TRBV6-5, the J call TRBJ2-1, with D tentatively TRBD1 or TRBD2 (5 bases each). CDR3 length equals 14 residues. Germline CDR1 reads MNHEY; CDR2 reads SVGAGI. V was shortened by 5 bases and J by 5 bases, with 13 bases between the two germline ends. CDR3 nucleotides: TGTGCCAGCAGTACCACGGGACCAAACAATGAGCAGTTCTTC. It codes for CASSTTGPNNEQFF.

The rearrangement links TRBV7-2 to TRBJ2-7; TRBD2 matches 8 bases. Germline-derived CDR1 and CDR2 are SGHTA and FQGNSA. J lost 0 bases, V lost 1 base, and 2 bases had no gene match. This CDR3 is 15 amino acids long. The CDR3, as DNA: TGTGCCAGCAGCTTAGTGGGGACTAGCTCCTACGAGCAGTACTTC. It codes for CASSLVGTSSYEQYF.

V is TRBV7-3 and J is TRBJ2-1; 13 bases match TRBD2. Germline loops: CDR1 SGHTA, CDR2 FQGTGA. This CDR3 spans 17 amino acids. J lost 8 bases, V lost 4 bases, and 11 bases had no gene match. The CDR3 DNA follows: TGTGCCAGCAGCTCCCGCGGACTAGCGGGGGTCGGTGATGAGCAGTTCTTC. It codes for CASSSRGLAGVGDEQFF.

This clone was counted a single time. This rearrangement joins TRBV11-3 to TRBJ2-1; D is undetermined. The CDR3 covers 14 residues. Germline assignment: CDR1 SGHNT and CDR2 YENEEA. Trimming removed 1 base from V and 0 bases from J, with 4 bases in between. The CDR3 is CASSLGSSYNEQFF. CDR3 sequence (DNA): TGTGCCAGCAGCTTAGGGAGCTCCTACAATGAGCAGTTCTTC.

This clone was detected ten times or more. The CDR3 spells CAIQGNTLANYGYTF. In DNA, the CDR3 is TGTGCCATCCAAGGGAACACGTTAGCTAACTATGGCTACACCTTC. This chain connects TRBV10-3 to TRBJ1-2, with D hard to call. CDR3 length: 15 amino acids. V lost 8 bases, J lost 0 bases, and 16 bases lay in between. Germline values: CDR1 ENHRY, CDR2 SYGVKD.

The DNA for the CDR3 is TGTGCCAGCAGTTTGGGGGTGGAGGAGACCCAGTACTTC. This translates into CASSLGVEETQYF. This rearrangement joins TRBV28 to TRBJ2-5, with D tentatively TRBD1 or TRBD2 (5 bases each). Germline V CDR1 and CDR2: MDHEN, SYDVKM. The CDR3 extends over 13 amino acids. Trimming left V 3 bases short and J 5 bases short, with 10 bases between.

This chain joins TRBV21-1 and TRBJ1-5; the table gives TRBD1 as D, unverified against the DNA. TRBV21-1 is labeled a pseudogene. The CDR3 contains 19 residues. CDR3 nucleotides: TGTGCCAGCAGCATCCGGGACAGGGGACCCCCAAGGGGCAATCAGCCCCAGCATTTT. It yields the protein CASSIRDRGPPRGNQPQHF.

The J gene is TRBJ1-5, the V gene TRBV24-1, with D maybe TRBD1 (6 bases). The CDR3 totals 15 residues. The V end was cut by 5 bases, the J end by 2 bases, with 12 bases between. Germline V lookup: CDR1 KGHDR, CDR2 SFDVKD. The CDR3 DNA sequence: TGTGCCACCAGTGTCCGGGGGGCCGGCAATCAGCCCCAGCATTTT. It translates to CATSVRGAGNQPQHF.

This clone was seen just once. The rearrangement links TRBV15 to TRBJ2-5; TRBD2 aligns across 8 bases. The CDR3 consists of 17 residues. J lost 5 bases, V lost 1 base, and 12 bases had no gene match. Germline CDR1 reads LNHNV; CDR2 reads YYDKDF (reference sequence). CDR3: CATSRAYRLARGETQYF. DNA of the CDR3: TGTGCCACCAGCAGAGCCTACCGACTAGCGAGGGGGGAGACCCAGTACTTC.

The V call is TRBV25-1, the J call TRBJ2-3; TRBD2 matches 7 bases. Germline CDR1 reads MGHDK; CDR2 reads SYGVNS. V was clipped by 3 bases and J by 3 bases; unmatched bases: 6. The CDR3 sequence is 15 residues long. As DNA, the CDR3 is TGTGCCAGCAGTGATGGAGCGGGGCTTACAGATACGCAGTATTTT. Amino acids: CASSDGAGLTDTQYF.

This chain links TRBV10-2 with TRBJ2-7; 12 bases fit TRBD2. V shed 10 bases, J shed 3 bases, and the junction held 7 bases outside the gene matches. Germline CDR1 is WSHSY and CDR2 is SAAADI. The CDR3 has 14 residues. The CDR3 DNA follows: TGCGCCAACAGGATGACTAGCGGGAGCTACGAGCAGTACTTC. This gives the protein CANRMTSGSYEQYF.

This chain joins TRBV30 and TRBJ2-7; 8 bases are a match to TRBD2. V lost 4 bases, J lost 5 bases, and 13 bases stayed unmatched. Looked up from germline, CDR1 is GTSNPN and CDR2 is SVGIG (reference sequence). The CDR3 is 15 residues long. CDR3 coding DNA: TGTGCCTGGACGCCGGGGAGCGGGACTAGGAACGAGCAGTACTTC. Translating gives CAWTPGSGTRNEQYF.

V and J are TRBV10-2 and TRBJ2-4; perhaps TRBD2 as D (6 bases). This CDR3 is built from 15 residues. The V gene's germline CDR1 is WSHSY and CDR2 SAAADI. The germline V and J ends were trimmed by 6 bases and 0 bases, with 12 bases remaining between them. The CDR3 reads CASSTVGLAKNIQYF. CDR3 DNA sequence: TGCGCCAGCAGCACCGTGGGACTAGCCAAAAACATTCAGTACTTC.